A single sample is the source of the 14 T cell receptor beta chains below, sequenced in a study of cytomegalovirus exposure and HLA in healthy donors. The PCR was carried out with 60 Vbeta primers and 13 Jbeta primers. Libraries were prepared by immunoSEQ multiplex PCR; TCRdb keeps only in-frame clonotypes and omits some of them. The repertoire includes roughly 170,000 clones, over 70% of them detected once, and 2.2% sits in the top ten. Sequencing was performed on PBMCs. These receptors all stem from a woman aged 25 to 39 in good health and CMV-seronegative.

This sequence joins TRBV9 and TRBJ2-3; 10 bases fit TRBD2. The CDR3 length is 16 residues. V was pared by 3 bases and J by 4 bases, with 8 bases of the junction left unmatched. Germline-derived CDR1 and CDR2 are SGDLS and YYNGEE. Here the CDR3 DNA reads TGTGCCAGCAGCGCCGGAGCGGGGGGGCAATCAGATACGCAGTATTTT. It yields the protein CASSAGAGGQSDTQYF.

This CDR3 reads CASSLGTVEGPLHF. In nucleotides, the CDR3 is TGTGCCAGCAGCTTAGGGACAGTCGAAGGCCCCCTCCACTTT. The chain recombines TRBV7-9 with TRBJ1-6; a possible D gene is TRBD1 (6 bases). The CDR3 spans 14 residues. Trimming removed 1 base from V and 13 bases from J, with 14 bases in between. Germline lookup yields CDR1 SEHNR and CDR2 FQNEAQ (reference sequence).

V gene TRBV27 combines with J gene TRBJ1-1; D is unclear. This CDR3 spans 15 amino acids. Trimming cost V 0 bases and J 1 base, with 9 bases left between them. The germline V gene has CDR1 MNHEY and CDR2 SMNVEV (reference sequence). The CDR3 sequence: CASSLSWTGNTEAFF. The CDR3 nucleotides read TGTGCCAGCAGTTTATCCTGGACTGGGAACACTGAAGCTTTCTTT.

V and J are TRBV29-1 and TRBJ2-3, with 9 bases identical to TRBD1. Germline V gene data show CDR1 as SQVTM and CDR2 as ANQGSEA. V shed 6 bases and J 2 bases; nucleotides not matched to a gene: 6. This CDR3 has 14 residues. The CDR3 loop is CSVQDRGHTDTQYF. The CDR3 DNA is TGCAGCGTACAGGACAGGGGCCACACAGATACGCAGTATTTT.

The V and J genes are TRBV2 and TRBJ2-7, with 7 bases aligning to TRBD1. Germline trimming cut 5 bases from V and 5 bases from J; bases unmatched to any gene: 9. Germline values: CDR1 SNHLY, CDR2 FYNNEI. This CDR3 spans 14 amino acids. The CDR3 DNA is TGTGCCAGCAGTCGCAGTTGGGACAGCGACGAGCAGTACTTC. Translated, it gives CASSRSWDSDEQYF.

The chain couples TRBV28 to TRBJ2-7; D is ambiguous. V gave up 5 bases and J gave up 3 bases, with 11 bases separating them. Germline assignment: CDR1 MDHEN and CDR2 SYDVKM. The CDR3 has 13 residues. The DNA for the CDR3 is TGTGCCAGCAGTCAATCCCAACTCTACGAGCAGTACTTC. Protein: CASSQSQLYEQYF.

The rearrangement links TRBV27 to TRBJ2-1; maybe TRBD1 (5 bases). Trimming cost V 3 bases and J 0 bases, with 18 bases left between them. This CDR3 contains 18 residues. Germline V gives CDR1 MNHEY, CDR2 SMNVEV (reference sequence). CDR3 nucleotides: TGTGCCAGCAGTTTTAATGGGCAGGGCTTCAGCTCCTACAATGAGCAGTTCTTC. The encoded protein is CASSFNGQGFSSYNEQFF.

The chain couples TRBV2 to TRBJ2-7; TRBD1 matches at 10 bases. V shed 6 bases and J 6 bases; nucleotides not matched to a gene: 2. The CDR3 totals 12 residues. Germline V gene sequence: CDR1 SNHLY, CDR2 FYNNEI. The CDR3 DNA reads as TGTGCCAGCAGGGGGACAGGGGCCGAGCAGTACTTC. Amino acids: CASRGTGAEQYF. Looking up the rest from reference TRBV2 and TRBJ2-7 gives the full variable domain: EPEVTQTPSHQVTQMGQEVILRCVPISNHLYFYWYRQILGQKVEFLVSFYNNEISEKSEIFDDQFSVERPDGSNFTLKIRSTKLEDSAMYFCASRGTGAEQYFGPGTRLTVT.

Comments on this clone: Sequence at one end of the junction differs from germline and may be a read error. This chain joins TRBV7-9 and TRBJ2-5, with 7 bases aligning to TRBD2. The CDR3 contains 15 residues. In germline, CDR1 is SEHNR, CDR2 FQNEAQ (reference sequence). CDR3 loop: CSSSLPPSGWETQYF. The CDR3 region has the DNA TGTTCCAGCAGCTTACCCCCTAGCGGTTGGGAGACCCAGTACTTC.

The genes are TRBV7-9 and TRBJ2-7; 7 nucleotides match TRBD1. The V gene end was trimmed by 2 bases and the J gene end by 6 bases; junction bases not matched to a gene: 7. The V gene's germline CDR1 is SEHNR and CDR2 FQNEAQ (reference sequence). The CDR3 totals 14 residues. DNA of the CDR3: TGTGCCAGCAGCTTAAGGGACAGTTTGTCCGAGCAGTACTTC. As protein: CASSLRDSLSEQYF.

This clone was observed once. V gene TRBV5-6 combines with J gene TRBJ2-2, with a tentative D call TRBD1 (5 bases). Looked up from germline, CDR1 is SGHDT and CDR2 is YYEEEE. Trimming left V 5 bases short and J 2 bases short, with 10 bases between. CDR3 size: 14 residues. CDR3 in DNA: TGTGCCAGCAGGCGACAGCGAAACACCGGGGAGCTGTTTTTT. Protein sequence: CASRRQRNTGELFF.

The chain combines TRBV2 with TRBJ2-7, with 10 bases matching TRBD2. The V gene end was trimmed by 6 bases and the J gene end by 1 base; junction bases not matched to a gene: 6. This CDR3 has 15 amino acids. Looked up from germline, CDR1 is SNHLY and CDR2 is FYNNEI. The CDR3 is CASSDISGGSYEQYF. Written as DNA, the CDR3 is TGTGCCAGCAGCGATATTAGCGGGGGGTCCTACGAGCAGTACTTC.

This clone was seen more than once but under ten times. The rearrangement uses TRBV5-4 and TRBJ2-5, with 12 bases fitting TRBD2. Germline V gene sequence: CDR1 SGHNT, CDR2 YYREEE (reference sequence). Losses at the gene ends were 3 bases for V and 5 bases for J; bases not matched to a gene: 8. The CDR3 is made up of 16 amino acids. CDR3 nucleotides: TGTGCCAGCAGCTGGCGACTAGCGGGGGTAGGGGAGACCCAGTACTTC. This codes for CASSWRLAGVGETQYF.

The rearrangement uses TRBV7-2 and TRBJ2-1, with 8 positions matching TRBD1. This CDR3 is built from 15 residues. With V trimmed by 1 base and J by 3 bases, 2 bases remained unmatched. Germline V gives CDR1 SGHTA, CDR2 FQGNSA. CDR3 in amino acids: CASSLVGTGYNEQFF. The DNA of the CDR3 is TGTGCCAGCAGCTTAGTTGGGACAGGCTACAATGAGCAGTTCTTC. Supplemented by reference TRBV7-2 and TRBJ2-1, the full variable domain reads GAGVSQSPSNKVTEKGKDVELRCDPISGHTALYWYRQSLGQGLEFLIYFQGNSAPDKSGLPSDRFSAERTGGSVSTLTIQRTQQEDSAVYLCASSLVGTGYNEQFFGPGTRLTVL.